The rows below give T cell receptor beta chains drawn from one sample of a study of T cells in Graves' hyperthyroidism and ophthalmopathy. TCRdb re-derived calls from the multiplex PCR reads in MiXCR, one entry per CDR3 protein. The sample holds some 360,000 distinct CDR3 sequences, approximately 15% seen once. Material: blood. These receptors were taken from a woman in her sixties or seventies with Graves' hyperthyroidism. The CDR3 runs from the conserved cysteine through the conserved F or W. Fields, in order: J gene, V gene, clone size, D gene, CDR3 DNA, CDR3 protein. The D gene is left open where the match is weak. Clone sizes are given selectively: once, few, many, or a class where the clone is expanded.

TRBJ2-5 TRBV7-2 - - TGTGCCAGCAGCCGAACCGGGACACCGTACTTC CASSRTGTPYF
TRBJ2-7 TRBV28 many - TGTGCCAGCAGTTTATCTAAGCGACCTTACGAGCAGTACTTC CASSLSKRPYEQYF
TRBJ2-3 TRBV24-1 - TRBD2 TGTGCCACCAGTGATCCTTTACTAACGGGAGGGCCCACAGATACGCAGTATTTT CATSDPLLTGGPTDTQYF
TRBJ1-3 TRBV19 - - TGTGCCAGTAGTGTTCGGACAGTCAACTCTGGAAACACCATATATTTT CASSVRTVNSGNTIYF
TRBJ2-7 TRBV2 many TRBD2 TGTGCCAGCCGGACTAGGGGTGAGCAGTACTTC CASRTRGEQYF
TRBJ2-5 TRBV7-2 many - TGTGCCAGCACGTCGCAGGACCGGGAGACCCAGTACTTC CASTSQDRETQYF
TRBJ1-2 TRBV11-2 many - TGTGCCAGCAGCTTAGATCACAGGGTGGGCCACTATGGCTACACCTTC CASSLDHRVGHYGYTF
TRBJ2-1 TRBV6-5 many - TGTGCCAGCAGTTACTACGGTAACAATGAGCAGTTCTTC CASSYYGNNEQFF
TRBJ2-1 TRBV4-1 many - TGCGCCAGCAGCCATCCCGGCTACAATGAGCAGTTCTTC CASSHPGYNEQFF
TRBJ1-1 TRBV18 many TRBD1 TGTGCCAGCTCACCCGTAAGGACAGGGAAGGGCACTGAAGCTTTCTTT CASSPVRTGKGTEAFF
TRBJ1-3 TRBV13 few - TGTGCCAGCAGCTTAGGGGTTGGAAACACCATATATTTT CASSLGVGNTIYF
TRBJ1-2 TRBV10-3 many - TGTGCCATCACGTCTGGCAGGGGCTATGGCTACACCTTC CAITSGRGYGYTF
TRBJ2-2 TRBV24-1 - TRBD1 TGTGCCACCAGTGATTTGGGGACAGGGCTCACCGGGGAGCTGTTTTTT CATSDLGTGLTGELFF
TRBJ2-7 TRBV5-6 few TRBD2 TGTGCCAGCAGCTTGTGGGCGGGGGGTTCCCCCTACGAGCAGTACTTC CASSLWAGGSPYEQYF
TRBJ2-1 TRBV12-3/TRBV12-4 - - TGTGCCAGCGAGCCAGGAGCTCCCCCCTACAATGAGCAGTTCTTC CASEPGAPPYNEQFF
TRBJ1-3 TRBV11-3 many - TGTGCCAGCAGCTTGACTTCCAGCTCTGGAAACACCATATATTTT CASSLTSSSGNTIYF
TRBJ2-1 TRBV10-1 many TRBD2 TGCGCCAGCAGTCCCGGGGGACTAGCGACATTGCAGTTCTTC CASSPGGLATLQFF
TRBJ1-6 TRBV6-1 many TRBD1 TGTGCCAGCAGCCACTATCCGGGACAGGGGACCGGATCACCCCTCCACTTT CASSHYPGQGTGSPLHF
TRBJ2-7 TRBV20-1 many TRBD1 TGCAGTGCTAGACTACAGGGGGCCTACGAGCAGTACTTC CSARLQGAYEQYF
TRBJ2-3 TRBV4-2 - TRBD2 TGTGCCAGCAGCCAAGAGTTGGCGGGAGGCACAGATACGCAGTATTTT CASSQELAGGTDTQYF
TRBJ1-2 TRBV24-1 - TRBD1 TGTGCCACCAGTGATTCCCGGGACAGGGAACGTCATGGCTACACCTTC CATSDSRDRERHGYTF
TRBJ2-2 TRBV2 many TRBD1 TGTGCCAGCAGTGAAGCCCCAGGGGGCAGTACCGGGGAGCTGTTTTTT CASSEAPGGSTGELFF
TRBJ1-1 TRBV11-2 many - TGTGCCAGCAGCTCCCGGGGCGGGATGAACACTGAAGCTTTCTTT CASSSRGGMNTEAFF
TRBJ1-1 TRBV7-9 many - TGTGCCAGCAGCTCCCGGACAGTCCGACCTGAAGCTTTCTTT CASSSRTVRPEAFF
TRBJ1-1 TRBV11-2 many - TGTGCCAGCAGCGCCCAGGGTGGTAGCACTGAAGCTTTCTTT CASSAQGGSTEAFF
TRBJ2-1 TRBV3-1 many TRBD2 TGTGCCAGCAGCCAAGTACTTCCCTCGCTAGCGGGTGTTTCGAATGAGCAGTTCTTC CASSQVLPSLAGVSNEQFF
TRBJ2-7 TRBV28 - - TGTGCCAGCAGTTTATTATCGGGAGGGGGCTGGGGCCTCTACGAGCAGTACTTC CASSLLSGGGWGLYEQYF
TRBJ2-7 TRBV11-2 many TRBD2 TGTGCCAGCAGCTATTCCGGGACTAGAGTTTCCGAGCAGTACTTC CASSYSGTRVSEQYF
TRBJ1-3 TRBV27 many - TGTGCCAGCAGCGAGGGACGGCCGCCGTTCTCTGGAAACACCATATATTTT CASSEGRPPFSGNTIYF
TRBJ2-3 TRBV7-8 many - TGTGCCAGCAGCTTACATCAGGGCCTGGGCACAGATACGCAGTATTTT CASSLHQGLGTDTQYF
TRBJ1-1 TRBV20-1 many TRBD1 TGCAGTGCTCCTTCGACAGGGTACACTGAAGCTTTCTTT CSAPSTGYTEAFF
TRBJ1-4 TRBV4-2 - - TGTGCCAGCAGCCAAGTTGGTCAGGCAGGGGAAAACCTGTTTTTT CASSQVGQAGENLFF
TRBJ1-5 TRBV27 - - TGTGCCAGCAGTCCACAGATCGGACAGCCCCAGCATTTT CASSPQIGQPQHF
TRBJ2-1 TRBV9 - - TGTGCCAGCAGCTCAGCTGGGACCCCGGGGAATGAGCAGTTCTTC CASSSAGTPGNEQFF
TRBJ1-4 TRBV20-1 - - TGCAGTGCTAGAGCGGCAAGTTTCGAAAAACTGTTTTTT CSARAASFEKLFF
TRBJ2-1 TRBV6-1 many - TGTGCCAGCAGTGCCACTACGAGCTCCTACAATGAGCAGTTCTTC CASSATTSSYNEQFF
TRBJ2-7 TRBV4-2 few - TGTGCCAGCAGCCAAGGACCAGGGACCATTTACGAGCAGTACTTC CASSQGPGTIYEQYF
TRBJ2-2 TRBV20-1 - - TGCAGTGCGACGGAGTCCCCCGACACCGGGGAGCTGTTTTTT CSATESPDTGELFF
TRBJ2-5 TRBV7-9 many - TGTGCCAGCAGCGGACGGGAGACCCAGTACTTC CASSGRETQYF
TRBJ2-1 TRBV6-5 - TRBD2 TGTGCCAGCAGTTATGGGGTTGGCGGGAGCTCCTACAATGAGCAGTTCTTC CASSYGVGGSSYNEQFF
TRBJ2-1 TRBV30 many - TGTGCCTGGAGGGGAGGAGGGTTCAATGAGCAGTTCTTC CAWRGGGFNEQFF
TRBJ2-7 TRBV30 many - TGTGCCTGGAGTCGTGGACAGGCGGGGGGTAGGGAGCAGTACTTC CAWSRGQAGGREQYF
TRBJ2-1 TRBV20-1 few TRBD2 TGCAGTCCCCGGGGGGGGTCCTACAATGAGCAGTTCTTC CSPRGGSYNEQFF
TRBJ2-7 TRBV6-1 few - TGTGCCAGCAGTGAAGCAAGGGGGGGATTGCAGTACTTC CASSEARGGLQYF
TRBJ1-4 TRBV12-3/TRBV12-4 many - TGTGCCAGCAGTTGGGGAGTAGAAGAAAAACTGTTTTTT CASSWGVEEKLFF
TRBJ2-5 TRBV6-1 many TRBD2 TGTGCCAGCAGTCGTAGCGGGAGGTTCCCCTTCCCAGAGACCCAGTACTTC CASSRSGRFPFPETQYF
TRBJ1-1 TRBV6-6 many TRBD1 TGTGCCAGCAGTTACTCGAGGACAGGGGGCATGAACACTGAAGCTTTCTTT CASSYSRTGGMNTEAFF
TRBJ1-5 TRBV19 few - TGTGCCAGTAGTCTACCAGGGGTAGCCAATCAGCCCCAGCATTTT CASSLPGVANQPQHF
TRBJ2-7 TRBV7-9 few - TGTGCCAGCAGCTTAGTTCGGATACTCACCCCCCACGCTAGCGCCTCCTACGAGCAGTACTTC CASSLVRILTPHASASYEQYF
TRBJ1-5 TRBV7-9 many - TGTGCCAGCAGCTTAGGAGGAATTTCCAATCAGCCCCAGCATTTT CASSLGGISNQPQHF
TRBJ2-7 TRBV10-3 many TRBD1 TGTGCCATCCGGGACAGCAGCTCCTACGAGCAGTACTTC CAIRDSSSYEQYF
TRBJ2-1 TRBV6-1 many - TGTGCCAGCAGGCCTGGGGGGACCGCGGGGAATGAGCAGTTCTTC CASRPGGTAGNEQFF
TRBJ2-3 TRBV5-6 - - TGTGCCAGCAGCTTGGGGACTGTAGGATGGGCGAATACGCAGTATTTT CASSLGTVGWANTQYF
TRBJ2-7 TRBV27 many - TGTGCCAGCAGTCCCCTCTCTGGGGAGCAGTACTTC CASSPLSGEQYF
TRBJ2-3 TRBV15 few - TGTGCCACCAGACGCAGGGGGGCAGATACGCAGTATTTT CATRRRGADTQYF
TRBJ1-5 TRBV19 - - TGTGCCAGTAGTATCGGCAAGTATCAGCCCCAGCATTTT CASSIGKYQPQHF